The TCR beta chain under discussion was sequenced for a study of neoadjuvant nivolumab and ipilimumab in lung cancer (dated by TCRdb to the early 2020s). Background on the whole study: Intravenous nivolumab was dosed at 3 mg/kg on days 1, 15 and 29, and in the combination arm ipilimumab 1 mg/kg was added on day 1 only. Matched pretherapy and resected tumor pairs were analyzed from seven patients, of whom four had been treated with nivolumab and three with nivolumab plus ipilimumab. The study compared TCR repertoires in pretherapy (baseline) peripheral blood with TCR repertoires in tumors resected at surgery after neoadjuvant immune checkpoint blockade. Of the approximately 44 patients with operable NSCLC treated in the trial, some 23 were randomized to nivolumab monotherapy and around 20 to nivolumab plus ipilimumab. For each study arm, the primary endpoint of the trial was the rate of major pathologic response (MPR) in the intention-to-treat population. Summary of the overall study and its limitations: A small number of samples underwent TCR sequencing. Compared with tumor-adjacent uninvolved lung, resected tumors had greater TCR richness and clonality, and increases showed up in more of the dual-therapy-treated tumors. There was no significant correlation between TCR clonality and pathologic tumor regression, and just a single major-pathologic-response sample was available for the clonality-regression analysis. From pretherapy to surgery, increases in tumor T-cell richness and clonality were observed in three of three dual-therapy tumors but in only two of four nivolumab-treated tumors. TCR richness in pretherapy blood showed a positive correlation with richness in tumors resected after neoadjuvant therapy (Spearman R of about 0.83).

About this clone itself: Which antigen it targets is not known. Base qualities are not at hand, and no much larger clone is one base apart.

Library prep was done by the immunoSEQ multiplex PCR assay. Regarding the original processing steps: Repertoires were summarized in terms of richness and clonality, and significantly expanded and contracted clones between pre- and post-therapy samples were identified. As stored in TCRdb, this immuneACCESS dataset retains in-frame rearrangements with V and J assigned. A fraction of the clones does not appear; measured against another copy, unresolved V genes explain less than half of the discrepancy, and the remainder lacks a known reason. V, J and clone size are those of that table, while D and trimming were read from the DNA. In this sample the table shows approximately 29,000 clones, 90% of which occur a single time. The ten largest clones add up to almost 5% of the sample. This specimen's time point label, interpreted: at surgical resection after neoadjuvant nivolumab +/- ipilimumab. The samples were taken from NEOSTAR, a phase 2 randomized trial in operable NSCLC that tested neoadjuvant nivolumab or nivolumab plus ipilimumab, followed by surgery.

The sequences come from peripheral blood, collected after neoadjuvant nivolumab, alone or with ipilimumab, at or shortly before surgery. This clonotype was sampled from an adult with non-small cell lung cancer.

The sequenced DNA: TGCGCCAGCAGCTCCTCCGGGACAGGGCCCTCCTACGAGCAGTACTTC. It translates as CASSSSGTGPSYEQYF. This sequence uses TRBV5-1 and TRBJ2-7, and 9 junction bases match TRBD1. The CDR3 contains 16 residues, cysteine and phenylalanine counted. Only CDR3 DNA remains: 48 bases, in frame from the first base. Germline trimming: 3 bases from V, 0 bases from J; junction bases outside gene matches: 7. The germline V gene gives CDR1 as SGHRS and CDR2 as YFSETQ. The full variable domain, with segments outside the CDR3 supplied by the reference TRBV5-1 and TRBJ2-7 proteins, appears as KAGVTQTPRYLIKTRGQQVTLSCSPISGHRSVSWYQQTPGQGLQFLFEYFSETQRNKGNFPGRFSGRQFSNSRSEMNVSTLELGDSALYLCASSSSGTGPSYEQYFGPGTRLTVT.